Following are 20 T cell receptor beta chains from one sample sequenced in a study of blood T cell repertoires in COVID-19. Profiling relied on immunoSEQ multiplex PCR, and the TCRdb table lists in-frame clones only, not all of them. The sample contains 150,000 or so clones, about four fifths of which appear only once. Sequencing was carried out using peripheral blood. These receptors were collected from a woman in her sixties or seventies with acute or convalescent COVID-19.

J is TRBJ2-7 and V is TRBV7-3; D is unclear. V gave up 1 base and J gave up 6 bases, with 7 bases separating them. This CDR3 has 12 residues. Germline-derived CDR1 and CDR2 are SGHTA and FQGTGA. CDR3 amino acids: CASSLIFGEQYF. Written as DNA, the CDR3 is TGTGCCAGCAGCTTAATCTTCGGCGAGCAGTACTTC.

V and J are TRBV27 and TRBJ2-7; D unclear. The V end was cut by 3 bases, the J end by 3 bases, with 9 bases between. The CDR3 is made up of 13 amino acids. CDR1 and CDR2 (germline): MNHEY, SMNVEV (reference sequence). CDR3 sequence: CASSFASSYEQYF. CDR3 bases: TGTGCCAGCAGTTTTGCTAGTAGCTACGAGCAGTACTTC.

Only one count was recorded for this clone. The V call is TRBV5-1, the J call TRBJ2-1; unclear D gene. Between the trimmed V and J ends, which lost 0 bases and 8 bases, there was a span of 9 bases. The CDR3 extends over 13 amino acids. CDR1 and CDR2 (germline): SGHRS, YFSETQ. The CDR3 DNA follows: TGCGCCAGCAGCTTGGCGGTTTACGATGAGCAGTTCTTC. Residues: CASSLAVYDEQFF.

This sequence joins TRBV7-9 and TRBJ1-4; weak D call: TRBD1 (5 bases). CDR3 length equals 14 residues. V was cut by 4 bases and J by 8 bases, with 14 bases left in between. Germline V gives CDR1 SEHNR, CDR2 FQNEAQ (reference sequence). The CDR3 loop reads CASSSFREEEKLFF. The CDR3 coding sequence is TGTGCCAGCAGCTCTTTCAGGGAGGAGGAAAAACTGTTTTTT.

This clone has only one observation. This chain connects TRBV30 to TRBJ1-6; 8 bases are shared with TRBD1. The CDR3 runs to 15 residues. Per the germline V gene, CDR1 is GTSNPN and CDR2 is SVGIG (reference sequence). J was trimmed by 9 bases and V by 2 bases; bases with no gene match: 9. The CDR3 region is CAWSPGQGKSSPLHF. The DNA for the CDR3 is TGTGCCTGGAGTCCCGGACAGGGAAAAAGTTCACCCCTCCACTTT.

This clone has only a few counts. The chain couples TRBV24-1 to TRBJ1-2, with a possible D match to TRBD1 (6 bases). V lost 4 bases to trimming and J lost 2 bases, with 10 bases between them. The CDR3 consists of 14 residues. Germline loops: CDR1 KGHDR, CDR2 SFDVKD. The DNA of the CDR3 is TGTGCCACCAGTGACCCGGGACAAAACTATGGCTACACCTTC. Protein sequence: CATSDPGQNYGYTF.

The rearrangement uses TRBV19 and TRBJ1-5; D unresolved. This CDR3 has 16 amino acids. Trimming took off 6 bases at V and 5 bases at J, with 20 bases between the two ends. Germline CDR1 LNHDA, CDR2 SQIVND (reference sequence). The CDR3 here is CASRSVRGGVDQPQHF. CDR3 DNA: TGTGCCAGTAGATCGGTGCGGGGTGGGGTGGATCAGCCCCAGCATTTT.

This clone was detected only a few times. The rearrangement joins TRBV7-8 to TRBJ2-7; 7 nucleotides match TRBD1. The CDR3 length is 15 residues. The V and J ends lost 1 base and 0 bases, in that order; junction bases with no gene match: 3. Germline CDR1 reads SGHVS; CDR2 reads FQNEAQ. CDR3 DNA: TGTGCCAGCAGCTTAGAGACAGGGAGCTCCTACGAGCAGTACTTC. It is translated as CASSLETGSSYEQYF.

The CDR3 reads CASTLTGDTEAFF. CDR3 coding DNA: TGTGCCAGTACCCTCACAGGGGACACTGAAGCTTTCTTT. The gene calls are TRBV19 and TRBJ1-1; 7 nucleotides match TRBD1. CDR3 length: 13 amino acids. The J segment lost 3 bases and the V segment lost 7 bases, leaving 5 bases of the junction unmatched. The germline V gene has CDR1 LNHDA and CDR2 SQIVND (reference sequence).

The chain has TRBV27 and TRBJ2-7, with D possibly matching TRBD1 (5 bases). Germline V gene sequence: CDR1 MNHEY, CDR2 SMNVEV (reference sequence). The length of the CDR3 is 13 residues. Deletions cut 2 bases from V and 7 bases from J, with 12 bases between. CDR3 bases: TGTGCCAGCAGTTTAGTAGGGGCAGGAGAGCAGTACTTC. It codes for CASSLVGAGEQYF.

The gene calls are TRBV15 and TRBJ1-1; a weak D match, TRBD1 (6 bases). Trimming cost V 5 bases and J 3 bases, with 10 bases left between them. Per germline, CDR1 LNHNV and CDR2 YYDKDF (reference sequence). The CDR3 consists of 13 residues. The CDR3 DNA sequence: TGTGCCACCAGCCCATACAGGGACACTGAAGCTTTCTTT. This gives the protein CATSPYRDTEAFF.

This clone was recorded at least ten times. This chain links TRBV11-2 with TRBJ2-7; perhaps TRBD1 as D (7 bases). Germline V gene sequence: CDR1 SGHAT, CDR2 FQNNGV. The V end was cut by 5 bases, the J end by 3 bases, with 17 bases between. The CDR3 is 15 amino acids. CDR3 coding DNA: TGTGCCAGCAGCCCAACGGGGGACAGCATCTACGAGCAGTACTTC. This translates into CASSPTGDSIYEQYF.

V is TRBV28 and J is TRBJ2-1, with TRBD2 matching 11 bases. The V gene's germline CDR1 is MDHEN and CDR2 SYDVKM. Trimming removed 3 bases from V and 9 bases from J; junction bases left unmatched: 7. The CDR3 is 15 residues long. Here the CDR3 reads CASSFPGTSGLEQFF. The CDR3 DNA is TGTGCCAGCAGTTTCCCCGGGACTAGCGGCCTTGAGCAGTTCTTC.

This sequence joins TRBV11-3 and TRBJ2-7; D possibly corresponds to TRBD1 (6 bases). Germline values: CDR1 SGHNT, CDR2 YENEEA. Trimming stripped 1 base from V and 4 bases from J, with 17 bases between. The CDR3 is 16 amino acids. The CDR3 DNA is TGTGCCAGCAGCTTAGTCCCCCGGACAGACAATTACGAGCAGTACTTC. Its translation: CASSLVPRTDNYEQYF.

The genes are TRBV19 and TRBJ1-1; D is uncertain. The CDR3 has 15 amino acids. V was clipped by 3 bases and J by 0 bases, with 11 bases between them. Germline V gene lookup returns CDR1 LNHDA and CDR2 SQIVND (reference sequence). For the CDR3, the DNA is TGTGCCAGTAGTATGGTTGCAGGCTTGAACACTGAAGCTTTCTTT. Its translation is CASSMVAGLNTEAFF.

The genes are TRBV5-1 and TRBJ2-7; perhaps TRBD2 as D (5 bases). Between the trimmed V and J ends, which lost 4 bases and 5 bases, there was a span of 16 bases. CDR3 size: 14 residues. The germline V gene has CDR1 SGHRS and CDR2 YFSETQ. DNA for the CDR3: TGCGCCAGCAGCCCTCCCAATCAAGCGGACGAGCAGTACTTC. Protein: CASSPPNQADEQYF.

The chain links TRBV30 to TRBJ1-5, with a possible D match to TRBD1 (5 bases). Germline V gene data show CDR1 as GTSNPN and CDR2 as SVGIG (reference sequence). This CDR3 region has 16 residues. The V end was cut by 0 bases, the J end by 7 bases, with 19 bases between. CDR3 DNA: TGTGCCTGGAGTGTACCAGGGAGGGGAACTCTACAGCCCCAGCATTTT. As protein: CAWSVPGRGTLQPQHF.

V and J are TRBV28 and TRBJ1-1, with a tentative D call TRBD1 (5 bases). Trimming cost V 6 bases and J 4 bases, with 15 bases left between them. Germline CDR1 reads MDHEN; CDR2 reads SYDVKM. CDR3 length: 14 amino acids. The CDR3 here is CASSWGGALTEAFF. In nucleotides, the CDR3 is TGTGCCAGCAGCTGGGGTGGGGCACTCACTGAAGCTTTCTTT.

This chain links TRBV19 with TRBJ2-7, with 7 bases matching TRBD2. This CDR3 region has 13 residues. Germline assignment: CDR1 LNHDA and CDR2 SQIVND (reference sequence). The V segment lost 8 bases and the J segment 6 bases; nucleotides outside the gene matches: 10. CDR3 DNA sequence: TGTGCCAGTCAGGAGTGGCGGGGGACCGAGCAGTACTTC. Protein: CASQEWRGTEQYF.

The CDR3 DNA reads TGTGCCAGCAGTTACTCGGGTGCAGGAGGGAGGGACATTCAGTACTTC. Protein sequence: CASSYSGAGGRDIQYF. The chain combines TRBV6-5 with TRBJ2-4; 7 bases map to TRBD2. The CDR3 runs to 16 residues. Germline loops: CDR1 MNHEY, CDR2 SVGAGI. V shed 0 bases, J shed 8 bases, and the junction held 10 bases outside the gene matches.